The TCR beta chain described here comes from a study of Ad26.COV2.S vaccination and SARS-CoV-2 variants. Findings of the study overall: Vaccine recipients and placebo recipients showed similar non-spike TCR breadth. It was reported that spike-specific CD8+ and CD4+ T cell responses were substantially broad after vaccination. Spike-specific TCR breadth ran higher among vaccine recipients than placebo recipients.

Trimming left V 1 base short and J 7 bases short, with 8 bases between. Germline CDR1 reads SGHAT; CDR2 reads FQNNGV. The CDR3 spans 13 residues. Sequenced by immunoSEQ multiplex PCR; TCRdb stores in-frame clones only, minus some. Of 300,000 to 400,000 clones listed, 92% were seen once; the top ten hold 3% to 5%. For this clone: The antigen is unknown.

The input for sequencing was peripheral blood, taken after recovery from COVID-19. The sequence was obtained from a human donor who had recovered from COVID-19. This chain connects TRBV11-2 to TRBJ1-5; no clear D gene. The CDR3 DNA reads TGTGCCAGCAGCTTAGTTTCCGGGCAGCCCCAGCATTTT. Translation: CASSLVSGQPQHF.